The sequence of this T cell receptor (beta chain) was determined in a study of blood T cell repertoires in COVID-19. The overall study: The analysed material was cDNA or gDNA that came from T cells, B-cell-depleted T cells, or PBMCs.

Authors' analysis steps: Estimated nucleated cell counts came from reference gene primer amplification. Libraries were prepared by immunoSEQ multiplex PCR; TCRdb keeps only in-frame clonotypes and omits some of them. That table furnishes V, J and clone size, whereas the DNA furnished D and trimming. The table has fewer than 350,000 clones, approximately 88% seen once. Participants reported their clinical history, and cohort assignment relied on those reports. Trimming cost V 0 bases and J 7 bases; bases outside gene matches: 11. The CDR3 length is 16 residues. CDR1 is SGHRS and CDR2 is YFSETQ in the germline V gene.

V usage is TRBV5-1 and J usage is TRBJ2-5; 8 bases are shared with TRBD1. The sequenced material came from PBMCs or T cells enriched from blood (not recorded which). This receptor was obtained from a man aged 60 to 69 who had recovered from COVID-19. The CDR3 bases are TGCGCCAGCAGCTTGGCCAGGGGGCGGTCATCCGGGACCCAGTACTTC. Translated: CASSLARGRSSGTQYF. Full variable domain (remainder filled in from reference TRBV5-1 and TRBJ2-5): KAGVTQTPRYLIKTRGQQVTLSCSPISGHRSVSWYQQTPGQGLQFLFEYFSETQRNKGNFPGRFSGRQFSNSRSEMNVSTLELGDSALYLCASSLARGRSSGTQYFGPGTRLLVL.